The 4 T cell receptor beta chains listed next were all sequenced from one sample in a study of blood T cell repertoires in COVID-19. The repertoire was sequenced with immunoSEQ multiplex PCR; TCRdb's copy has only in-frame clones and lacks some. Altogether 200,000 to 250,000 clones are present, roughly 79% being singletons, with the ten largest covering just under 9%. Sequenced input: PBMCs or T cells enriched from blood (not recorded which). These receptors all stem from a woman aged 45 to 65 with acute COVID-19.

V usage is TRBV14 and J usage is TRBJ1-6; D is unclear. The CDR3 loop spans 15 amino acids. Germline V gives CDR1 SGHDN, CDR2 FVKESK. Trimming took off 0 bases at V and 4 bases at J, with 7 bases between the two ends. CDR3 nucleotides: TGTGCCAGCAGCCAAGATGCGGGGTATAATTCACCCCTCCACTTT. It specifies CASSQDAGYNSPLHF. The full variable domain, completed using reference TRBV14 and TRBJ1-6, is EAGVTQFPSHSVIEKGQTVTLRCDPISGHDNLYWYRRVMGKEIKFLLHFVKESKQDESGMPNNRFLAERTGGTYSTLKVQPAELEDSGVYFCASSQDAGYNSPLHFGNGTRLTVT.

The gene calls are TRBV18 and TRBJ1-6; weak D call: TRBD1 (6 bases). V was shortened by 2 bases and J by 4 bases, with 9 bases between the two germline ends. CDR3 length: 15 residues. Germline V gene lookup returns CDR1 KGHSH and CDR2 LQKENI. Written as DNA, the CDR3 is TGTGCCAGCTCACCAACAGGGAGATATAATTCACCCCTCCACTTT. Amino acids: CASSPTGRYNSPLHF.

The CDR3 bases are TGTGCCAGCAGCTTAGAACAACTAGCGCGAGGAACCTTTAGTGTCGGGGAGCTGTTTTTT. Translating gives CASSLEQLARGTFSVGELFF. The chain is built from TRBV11-3 and TRBJ2-2, with 7 bases lining up with TRBD2. This CDR3 comprises 20 residues. Trimming removed 0 bases from V and 7 bases from J; junction bases left unmatched: 20. The germline CDR1 and CDR2 sequences are SGHNT and YENEEA.

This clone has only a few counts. The CDR3 bases are TGTGCCAGCAGCTATAGCGGGGGGCCGGGGGAGCAGTACTTC. Translation gives CASSYSGGPGEQYF. The V call is TRBV7-9, the J call TRBJ2-7; 10 bases are a match to TRBD2. CDR3 size: 14 residues. Germline V gene sequence: CDR1 SEHNR, CDR2 FQNEAQ (reference sequence). V trimming: 4 bases; J trimming: 7 bases; junction bases outside the gene matches: 7. Drawing the rest from reference TRBV7-9 and TRBJ2-7, the complete variable domain is DTGVSQNPRHKITKRGQNVTFRCDPISEHNRLYWYRQTLGQGPEFLTYFQNEAQLEKSRLLSDRFSAERPKGSFSTLEIQRTEQGDSAMYLCASSYSGGPGEQYFGPGTRLTVT.